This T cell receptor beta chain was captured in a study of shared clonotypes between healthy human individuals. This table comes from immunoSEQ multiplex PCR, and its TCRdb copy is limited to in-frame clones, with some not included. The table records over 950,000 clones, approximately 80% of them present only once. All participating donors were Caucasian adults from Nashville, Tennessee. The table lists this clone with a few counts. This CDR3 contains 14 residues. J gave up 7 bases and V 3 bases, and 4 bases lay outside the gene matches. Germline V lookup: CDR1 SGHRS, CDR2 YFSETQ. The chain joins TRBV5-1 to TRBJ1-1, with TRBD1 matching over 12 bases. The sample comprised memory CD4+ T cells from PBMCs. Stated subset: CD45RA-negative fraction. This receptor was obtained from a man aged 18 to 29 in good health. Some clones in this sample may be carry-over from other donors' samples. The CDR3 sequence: CASSSGTGGLEAFF. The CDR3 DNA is TGCGCCAGCAGCTCCGGGACAGGGGGCCTTGAAGCTTTCTTT.